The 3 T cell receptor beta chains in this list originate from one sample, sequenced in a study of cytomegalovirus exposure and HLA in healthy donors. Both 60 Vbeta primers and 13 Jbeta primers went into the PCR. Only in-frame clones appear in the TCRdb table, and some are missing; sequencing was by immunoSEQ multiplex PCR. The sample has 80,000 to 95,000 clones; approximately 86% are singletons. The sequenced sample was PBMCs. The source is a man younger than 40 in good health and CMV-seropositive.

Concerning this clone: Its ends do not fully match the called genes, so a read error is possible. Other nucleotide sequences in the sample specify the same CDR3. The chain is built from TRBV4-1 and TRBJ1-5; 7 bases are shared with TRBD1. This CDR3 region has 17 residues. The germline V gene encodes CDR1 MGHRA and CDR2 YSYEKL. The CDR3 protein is CASSQEGTAYSNQPQHF. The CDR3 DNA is TGCGCCAGCAGCCAAGAGGGGACAGCCTATAGCAATCAGCCTCAGCATTTT.

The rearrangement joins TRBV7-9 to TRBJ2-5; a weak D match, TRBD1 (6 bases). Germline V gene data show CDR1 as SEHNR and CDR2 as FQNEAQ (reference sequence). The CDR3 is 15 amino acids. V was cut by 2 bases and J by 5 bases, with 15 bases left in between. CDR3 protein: CASSLQQGRGETQYF. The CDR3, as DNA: TGTGCCAGCAGCTTACAACAGGGTAGGGGGGAGACCCAGTACTTC.

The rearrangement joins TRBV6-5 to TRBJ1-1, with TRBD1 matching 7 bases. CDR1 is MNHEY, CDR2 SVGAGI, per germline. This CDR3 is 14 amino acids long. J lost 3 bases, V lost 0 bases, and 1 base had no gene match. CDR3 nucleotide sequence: TGTGCCAGCAGTTACTCAGGGGGCCACACTGAAGCTTTCTTT. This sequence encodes CASSYSGGHTEAFF.